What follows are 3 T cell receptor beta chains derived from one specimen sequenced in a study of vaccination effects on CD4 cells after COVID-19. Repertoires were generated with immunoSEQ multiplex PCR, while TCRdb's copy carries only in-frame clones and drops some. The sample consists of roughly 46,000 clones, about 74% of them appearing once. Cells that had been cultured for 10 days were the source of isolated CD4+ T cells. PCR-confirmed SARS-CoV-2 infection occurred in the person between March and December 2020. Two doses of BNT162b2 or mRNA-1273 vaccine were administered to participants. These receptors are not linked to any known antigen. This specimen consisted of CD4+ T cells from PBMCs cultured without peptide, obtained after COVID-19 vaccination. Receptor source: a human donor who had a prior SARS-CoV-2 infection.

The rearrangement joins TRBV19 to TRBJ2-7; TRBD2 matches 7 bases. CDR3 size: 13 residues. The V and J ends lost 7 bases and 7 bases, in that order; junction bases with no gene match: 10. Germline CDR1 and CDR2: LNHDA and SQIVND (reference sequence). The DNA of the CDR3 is TGTGCCAGTAAGGAGCGGGGATCGGTTGAGCAGTACTTC. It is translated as CASKERGSVEQYF.

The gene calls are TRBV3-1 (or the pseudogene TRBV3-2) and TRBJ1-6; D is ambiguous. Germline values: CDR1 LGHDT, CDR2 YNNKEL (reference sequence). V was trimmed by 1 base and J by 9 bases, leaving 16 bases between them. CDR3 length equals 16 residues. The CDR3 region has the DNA TGTGCCAGCAGCCAAGGGTTCTCCCGGTTTGGTTCACCCCTCCACTTT. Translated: CASSQGFSRFGSPLHF.

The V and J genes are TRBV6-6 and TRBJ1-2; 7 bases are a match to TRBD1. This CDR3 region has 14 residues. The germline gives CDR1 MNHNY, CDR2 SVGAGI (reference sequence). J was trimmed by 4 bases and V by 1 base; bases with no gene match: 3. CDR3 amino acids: CASSYYDRAYGYTF. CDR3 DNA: TGTGCCAGCAGTTACTACGACAGGGCCTATGGCTACACCTTC.